The text below deals with one T cell receptor beta chain. This specimen belongs to a study of blood T cell repertoires in COVID-19. The V and J ends lost 0 bases and 0 bases respectively, with 21 bases between them. The CDR3 runs to 20 residues. Looked up from germline, CDR1 is MNHEY and CDR2 is SVGEGT. The protocol was immunoSEQ multiplex PCR, while the TCRdb copy is restricted to in-frame clones and leaves out a portion. The sample has around 170,000 clones; roughly nine tenths are singletons. The sequenced sample consisted of peripheral blood. The receptor was isolated from a man aged 18 to 29 who had recovered from COVID-19. The chain uses TRBV6-2 or TRBV6-3 and TRBJ1-5; D perhaps matches TRBD1 (5 bases). The CDR3 reads CASSYSHTPWRQISNQPQHF. CDR3 DNA sequence: TGTGCCAGCAGTTACTCGCATACGCCTTGGAGACAGATTAGCAATCAGCCCCAGCATTTT.